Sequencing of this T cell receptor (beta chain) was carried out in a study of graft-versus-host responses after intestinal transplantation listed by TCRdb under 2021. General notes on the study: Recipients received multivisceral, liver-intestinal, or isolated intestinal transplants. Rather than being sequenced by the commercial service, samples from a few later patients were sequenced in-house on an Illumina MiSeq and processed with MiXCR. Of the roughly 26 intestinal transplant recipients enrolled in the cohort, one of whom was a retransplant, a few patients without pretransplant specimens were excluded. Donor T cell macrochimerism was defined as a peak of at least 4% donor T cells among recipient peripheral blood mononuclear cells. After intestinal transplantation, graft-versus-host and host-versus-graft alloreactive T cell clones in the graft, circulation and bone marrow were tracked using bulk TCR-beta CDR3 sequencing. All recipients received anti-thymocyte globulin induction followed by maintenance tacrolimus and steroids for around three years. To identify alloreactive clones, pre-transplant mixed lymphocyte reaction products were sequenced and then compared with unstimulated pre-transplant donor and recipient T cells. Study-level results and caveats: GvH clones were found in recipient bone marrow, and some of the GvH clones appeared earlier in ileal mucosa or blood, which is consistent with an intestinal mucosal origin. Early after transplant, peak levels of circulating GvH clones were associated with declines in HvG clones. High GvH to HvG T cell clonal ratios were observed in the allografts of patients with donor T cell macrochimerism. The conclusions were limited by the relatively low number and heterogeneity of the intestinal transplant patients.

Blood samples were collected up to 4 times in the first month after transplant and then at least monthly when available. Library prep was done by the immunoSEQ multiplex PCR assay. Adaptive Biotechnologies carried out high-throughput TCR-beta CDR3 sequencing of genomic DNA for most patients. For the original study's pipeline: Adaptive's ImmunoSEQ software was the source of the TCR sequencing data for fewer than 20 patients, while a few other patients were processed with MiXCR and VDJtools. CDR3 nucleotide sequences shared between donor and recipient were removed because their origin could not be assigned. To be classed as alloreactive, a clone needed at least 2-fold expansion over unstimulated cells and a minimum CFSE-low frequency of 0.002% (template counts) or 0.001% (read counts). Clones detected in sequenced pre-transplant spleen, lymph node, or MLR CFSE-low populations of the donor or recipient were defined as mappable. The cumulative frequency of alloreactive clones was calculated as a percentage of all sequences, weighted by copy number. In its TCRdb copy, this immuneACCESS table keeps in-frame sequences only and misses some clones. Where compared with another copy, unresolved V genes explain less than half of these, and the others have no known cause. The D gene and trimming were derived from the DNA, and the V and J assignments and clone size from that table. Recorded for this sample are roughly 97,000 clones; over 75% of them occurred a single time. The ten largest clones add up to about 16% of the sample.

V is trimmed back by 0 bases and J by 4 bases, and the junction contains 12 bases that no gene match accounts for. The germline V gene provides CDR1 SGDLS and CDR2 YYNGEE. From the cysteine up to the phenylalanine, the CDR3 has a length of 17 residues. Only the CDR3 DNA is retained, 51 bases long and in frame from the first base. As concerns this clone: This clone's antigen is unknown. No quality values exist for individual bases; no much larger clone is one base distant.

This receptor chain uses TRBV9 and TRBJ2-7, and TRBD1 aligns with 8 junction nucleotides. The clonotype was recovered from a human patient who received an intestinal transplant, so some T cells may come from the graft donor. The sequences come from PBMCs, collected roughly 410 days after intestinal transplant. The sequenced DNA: TGTGCCAGCAGCGTAGCTTGGGGCCAGGGGGCAGTTTACGAGCAGTACTTC. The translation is CASSVAWGQGAVYEQYF.